A selection of T cell receptor beta chains follows, all from one sample in a study of T cells after yellow fever vaccination. TCRdb used MiXCR to reprocess the 5' RACE reads, holding one entry per CDR3 protein. This sample has about 320,000 distinct CDR3 sequences; 3.5% to 4.5% occur once, and the top ten carry just under 20%. The source was PBMCs, collected 15 days after the yellow fever booster vaccination. Every receptor here comes from a man between 18 and 29 years old who received the YFV17D yellow fever vaccine. The CDR3 runs from the conserved cysteine through the conserved F or W. The D gene is left open where the match is weak. Clone size is given for some rows only: seen once, a few or many times, or a class if the clone is expanded.

many	14	NA	TRBV7-7	TRBJ2-1	CASSLGPLGDEQFF	TGTGCCAGCAGCTTAGGACCCCTGGGGGATGAGCAGTTCTTC
NA	15	NA	TRBV3-1	TRBJ2-5	CASSPQDSTQETQYF	TGTGCCAGCAGCCCCCAGGACAGTACTCAAGAGACCCAGTACTTC
many	14	NA	TRBV5-1	TRBJ1-1	CASSLEGKDTEAFF	TGCGCCAGCAGCTTGGAGGGGAAGGACACTGAAGCTTTCTTT
NA	15	TRBD1	TRBV24-1	TRBJ2-1	CATSNFGTGNNEQFF	TGTGCCACCAGTAACTTCGGGACAGGGAACAATGAGCAGTTCTTC
many	13	NA	TRBV20-1	TRBJ1-2	CSGGAGGGYGYTF	TGCAGTGGAGGGGCCGGGGGCGGTTATGGCTACACCTTC
many	15	NA	TRBV27	TRBJ1-5	CASSLWAGLNQPQHF	TGTGCCAGCAGTTTATGGGCAGGGTTAAATCAGCCCCAGCATTTT
few	16	NA	TRBV14	TRBJ2-3	CASSRVDGAALDTQYF	TGTGCCAGCAGCCGAGTGGATGGGGCGGCCCTAGATACGCAGTATTTT
few	15	NA	TRBV7-2	TRBJ1-5	CASSPQTVNNQPQHF	TGTGCCAGCAGCCCCCAGACAGTAAACAATCAGCCCCAGCATTTT
many	17	TRBD2	TRBV4-3	TRBJ2-2	CASSQQAGGRRTGELFF	TGCGCCAGCAGCCAACAAGCGGGGGGGCGACGCACCGGGGAGCTGTTTTTT
NA	18	TRBD1	TRBV5-1	TRBJ2-1	CASSLYSYPGQGNNEQFF	TGCGCCAGCAGCTTGTACTCCTATCCGGGACAGGGAAACAATGAGCAGTTCTTC
few	16	NA	TRBV28	TRBJ2-1	CASSLKTGPRLGEQFF	TGTGCCAGCAGTTTAAAAACCGGGCCCCGGTTAGGGGAGCAGTTCTTC
many	14	NA	TRBV6-5	TRBJ1-5	CASSYTSKGQPQHF	TGTGCCAGCAGCTACACCTCGAAGGGACAGCCCCAGCATTTT
NA	14	NA	TRBV6-1	TRBJ1-2	CASSEAARDYGYTF	TGTGCCAGCAGTGAGGCAGCGAGAGATTATGGCTACACCTTC
many	14	NA	TRBV7-8	TRBJ1-1	CASSPRSGSTEAFF	TGTGCCAGCAGCCCGAGGTCAGGGAGTACTGAAGCTTTCTTT
many	14	NA	TRBV5-1	TRBJ2-3	CASSSSVSTDTQYF	TGCGCCAGCAGCTCATCGGTTAGCACAGATACGCAGTATTTT
many	20	NA	TRBV12-3/TRBV12-4	TRBJ2-6	CASSFKSGRASLPGANVLTF	TGTGCCAGCAGTTTTAAGAGCGGAAGGGCCTCGCTCCCTGGGGCCAACGTCCTGACTTTC
few	16	NA	TRBV6-2/TRBV6-3	TRBJ2-2	CASSSSRGTYTGELFF	TGTGCCAGCAGTTCCTCGAGGGGGACTTATACCGGGGAGCTGTTTTTT